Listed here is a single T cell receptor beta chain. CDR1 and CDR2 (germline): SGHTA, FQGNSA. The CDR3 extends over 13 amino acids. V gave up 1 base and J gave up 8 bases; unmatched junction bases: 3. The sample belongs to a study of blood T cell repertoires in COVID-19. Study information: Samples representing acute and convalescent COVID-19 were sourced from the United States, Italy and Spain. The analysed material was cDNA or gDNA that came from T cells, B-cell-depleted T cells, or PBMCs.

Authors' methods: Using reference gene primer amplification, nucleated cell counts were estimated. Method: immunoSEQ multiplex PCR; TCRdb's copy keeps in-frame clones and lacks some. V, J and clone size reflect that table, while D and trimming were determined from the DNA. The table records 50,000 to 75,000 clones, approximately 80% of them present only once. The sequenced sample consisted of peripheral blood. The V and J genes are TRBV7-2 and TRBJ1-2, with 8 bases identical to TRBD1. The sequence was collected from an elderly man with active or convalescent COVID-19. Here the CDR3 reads CASSLGQGYGYTF. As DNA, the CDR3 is TGTGCCAGCAGCTTAGGACAGGGGTACGGCTACACCTTC.